Below are 21 T cell receptor beta chains sequenced from a single sample in a study of molecular identifiers for immune sequencing clone quantification. In TCRdb, the PCR reads were re-called with MiXCR into one record per CDR3 protein. The profile shows around 480,000 distinct CDR3 sequences, 20% to 25% of them singletons. Sequences were obtained from naive CD8+ T cells from blood, with Jurkat cell RNA spiked in. Sample subset: FACS-sorted CD8+CD4-CCR7+CD45RA+ naive T cells. The receptor source for this set is a human donor in good health. Some libraries in this study had Jurkat cell RNA spiked in.

There are a few counts of this clonotype. Germline and junction disagree at one end, which may indicate a read error. The V and J genes are TRBV29-1 and TRBJ2-5; D is tentatively TRBD1 or TRBD2 (5 bases each). Germline loops: CDR1 SQVTM, CDR2 ANQGSEA. The CDR3 totals 13 residues. In nucleotides, the CDR3 is TGCAGCGCCCGGGGACGGAACCAAGAGACCCAGTGCTTC. Protein sequence: CSARGRNQETQCF.

The gene calls are TRBV20-1 and TRBJ2-5; TRBD2 aligns across 12 bases. Germline values: CDR1 DFQATT, CDR2 SNEGSKA (reference sequence). The CDR3 extends over 15 amino acids. J gave up 1 base and V 5 bases, and 5 bases lay outside the gene matches. Here the CDR3 DNA reads TGCAGTGCTGAGACTAGCGGGGGCACCCAAGAGACCCAGTACTTC. It encodes CSAETSGGTQETQYF.

This clonotype was seen at least ten times. The J gene is TRBJ1-1, the V gene TRBV28; D is undetermined. The CDR3 extends over 13 amino acids. Trimming stripped 3 bases from V and 5 bases from J, with 10 bases between. The germline V gene encodes CDR1 MDHEN and CDR2 SYDVKM. The CDR3 nucleotides read TGTGCCAGCAGTTTTAGAGGGATGACTGAAGCTTTCTTT. It translates to CASSFRGMTEAFF.

With respect to this clonotype: The CDR3 carries no conserved terminal phenylalanine or tryptophan, so it likely arises from a read error. J is TRBJ2-7 and V is TRBV30; weak D call: TRBD2 (6 bases). V dropped 0 bases and J dropped 6 bases, with 9 bases sitting between them. This CDR3 comprises 12 residues. CDR1 and CDR2 from the germline V gene are GTSNPN and SVGIG (reference sequence). For the CDR3, the DNA is TGTGCCTGGAGTGTAATGGGGGGCGAGCAGTACCTC. It encodes CAWSVMGGEQYL.

This clonotype was seen repeatedly, ten times or more. V gene TRBV6-6 combines with J gene TRBJ2-1; D call uncertain. CDR1 and CDR2 (germline): MNHNY, SVGAGI (reference sequence). The CDR3 spans 11 residues. Trimming shortened V by 5 bases and J by 6 bases, and 5 bases separated the two germline ends. The CDR3: CASSHGNEQFF. Written as DNA, the CDR3 is TGTGCCAGCAGTCATGGCAATGAGCAGTTCTTC.

This clonotype occurred many times. The rearrangement uses TRBV6-5 and TRBJ2-7; D unresolved. Germline V gives CDR1 MNHEY, CDR2 SVGAGI. The V gene lost 4 bases and the J gene lost 4 bases, with 23 bases spanning the gap. The CDR3 is 17 amino acids. The chain's CDR3 is CASSSPRSGLGRYEQYF. The CDR3 DNA sequence: TGTGCCAGCAGTTCCCCGCGATCCGGGCTCGGCAGGTACGAGCAGTACTTC.

The chain employs TRBV4-3 and TRBJ2-5; 12 nucleotides align to TRBD2. The CDR3 is 18 residues long. Germline lookup yields CDR1 LGHNA and CDR2 YSLEER. V dropped 0 bases and J dropped 4; count of bases not matched to a gene: 9. The CDR3 reads CASSQDFPPSGGGETQYF. Here the CDR3 DNA reads TGCGCCAGCAGCCAAGATTTCCCCCCTAGCGGGGGGGGAGAGACCCAGTACTTC.

This clonotype was observed at least ten times. The chain couples TRBV27 to TRBJ2-1; TRBD1 aligns across 8 bases. V gave up 5 bases and J gave up 0 bases; unmatched junction bases: 21. CDR1 and CDR2 from the germline V gene are MNHEY and SMNVEV (reference sequence). The CDR3 is made up of 21 amino acids. The CDR3 sequence is CASSRLARDRSPVGSYNEQFF. CDR3 DNA sequence: TGTGCCAGCAGTCGCCTAGCACGGGACAGGTCCCCGGTTGGCTCCTACAATGAGCAGTTCTTC.

In this sample, this clonotype turned up many times. CDR3 loop: CASKMNTEAFF. The DNA for the CDR3 is TGTGCCAGCAAAATGAACACTGAAGCTTTCTTT. The V gene is TRBV28, the J gene TRBJ1-1; D is undetermined. CDR3 length: 11 residues. V was shortened by 7 bases and J by 0 bases, with 3 bases between the two germline ends. Germline values: CDR1 MDHEN, CDR2 SYDVKM.

The table lists this clonotype with a few counts. The V and J genes are TRBV20-1 and TRBJ2-1; 13 bases match TRBD2. With 2 bases clipped from V and 4 bases from J, the junction kept 11 bases outside the gene matches. CDR3 length equals 18 residues. Per germline, CDR1 DFQATT and CDR2 SNEGSKA (reference sequence). The CDR3 is CSARPYLLAGGPYNEQFF. The CDR3 region has the DNA TGCAGTGCTAGACCCTACCTACTAGCGGGGGGGCCATACAATGAGCAGTTCTTC.

In this sample, this clonotype turned up many times. The chain has TRBV5-6 and TRBJ2-1; D is ambiguous. Trimming shortened V by 7 bases and J by 7 bases, and 9 bases separated the two germline ends. CDR1 is SGHDT and CDR2 is YYEEEE in the germline V gene. The CDR3 loop spans 11 amino acids. The CDR3 region has the DNA TGTGCCAGCTCGCTACCTAATGAGCAGTTCTTC. Translating gives CASSLPNEQFF. Variable domain in full (rest from reference TRBV5-6 and TRBJ2-1): DAGVTQSPTHLIKTRGQQVTLRCSPKSGHDTVSWYQQALGQGPQFIFQYYEEEERQRGNFPDRFSGHQFPNYSSELNVNALLLGDSALYLCASSLPNEQFFGPGTRLTVL.

This clonotype was observed a handful of times. This chain uses TRBV10-2 with TRBJ2-1, with D possibly matching TRBD2 (6 bases). CDR1 is WSHSY and CDR2 is SAAADI in the germline V gene. This CDR3 region has 14 residues. The V end lost 6 bases, the J end lost 10 bases, and 19 bases lay between the germline ends. The CDR3 sequence is CASRSAGTRLEQFF. CDR3 bases: TGCGCCAGCAGGTCCGCCGGGACTCGCCTAGAGCAGTTCTTC.

This clonotype was counted between two and nine times. V is TRBV5-1 and J is TRBJ2-7; 12 positions match TRBD2. J lost 7 bases, V lost 4 bases, and 12 bases had no gene match. This CDR3 is 16 amino acids long. Germline values: CDR1 SGHRS, CDR2 YFSETQ. The DNA for the CDR3 is TGCGCCAGCAGCCTCAAATTACTAGCGGGGGGCTTAGAGCAGTACTTC. Its translation is CASSLKLLAGGLEQYF.

The chain couples TRBV4-1 to TRBJ2-1; tentative D call: TRBD1 (6 bases). V lost 1 base, J lost 7 bases, and 20 bases lay in between. Germline CDR1 is MGHRA and CDR2 is YSYEKL. This CDR3 has 17 amino acids. In DNA, the CDR3 is TGCGCCAGCAGCCAAGCCTCACAGGGTCCTGGTCGGAATGAGCAGTTCTTC. Amino acids: CASSQASQGPGRNEQFF.

This clonotype was recorded at least ten times. The rearrangement uses TRBV29-1 and TRBJ1-3; 7 positions match TRBD1. The CDR3 runs 14 residues. The germline V gene encodes CDR1 SQVTM and CDR2 ANQGSEA. After removal of 5 bases from V and 2 bases from J, the junction contained 6 bases not matched to a gene. The CDR3 loop reads CSVQGGPTGNTIYF. The CDR3 nucleotides are TGCAGCGTTCAGGGGGGCCCTACTGGAAACACCATATATTTT.

This clonotype was counted only a few times. The chain employs TRBV7-9 and TRBJ2-7; 8 bases are shared with TRBD1. With V trimmed by 5 bases and J by 6 bases, 12 bases remained unmatched. The CDR3 loop spans 15 amino acids. Germline V lookup: CDR1 SEHNR, CDR2 FQNEAQ (reference sequence). The CDR3: CASSPPGTGGSEQYF. The CDR3 DNA sequence: TGTGCCAGCAGCCCCCCCGGGACAGGAGGATCCGAGCAGTACTTC. Based on the CDR3 plus reference TRBV7-9 and TRBJ2-7, the full variable domain is DTGVSQNPRHKITKRGQNVTFRCDPISEHNRLYWYRQTLGQGPEFLTYFQNEAQLEKSRLLSDRFSAERPKGSFSTLEIQRTEQGDSAMYLCASSPPGTGGSEQYFGPGTRLTVT.

The rearrangement joins TRBV9 to TRBJ2-3; D unclear. V was cut by 0 bases and J by 6 bases, with 20 bases left in between. Germline assignment: CDR1 SGDLS and CDR2 YYNGEE. The CDR3 totals 17 residues. CDR3 DNA: TGTGCCAGCAGCGTAGATCTGGTCCCGGGTACGATCGATACGCAGTATTTT. It codes for CASSVDLVPGTIDTQYF.

On this clonotype itself: Given a much more abundant clone one base away, this may be a read error. The chain combines TRBV6-2 or TRBV6-3 with TRBJ2-3; D is possibly TRBD1 (6 bases). The V gene lost 2 bases and the J gene lost 2 bases, with 8 bases spanning the gap. Germline-derived CDR1 and CDR2 are MNHEY and SVGEGT. There are 14 residues in the CDR3. As DNA, the CDR3 is TGTGCCAGCAGTTACGGGACAACCACAGATACGCAGTATTTT. Translated: CASSYGTTTDTQYF.

V gene TRBV13 combines with J gene TRBJ2-7; TRBD1 aligns across 8 bases. The CDR3 loop spans 15 amino acids. The J segment lost 2 bases and the V segment lost 5 bases, leaving 8 bases of the junction unmatched. Germline assignment: CDR1 PRHDT and CDR2 FYEKMQ (reference sequence). CDR3 coding DNA: TGTGCCAGCAGCCCACGACAGGGGTCAACCTACGAGCAGTACTTC. The encoded protein is CASSPRQGSTYEQYF.

The rearrangement uses TRBV3-1 and TRBJ2-7, with 9 bases matching TRBD1. With 4 bases clipped from V and 5 bases from J, the junction kept 6 bases outside the gene matches. The CDR3 is 14 amino acids. Germline values: CDR1 LGHDT, CDR2 YNNKEL (reference sequence). CDR3 coding DNA: TGTGCCAGCAGCCCGACAGGGGGTCACCACGAGCAGTACTTC. It encodes CASSPTGGHHEQYF.

This clonotype has just a few counts. The chain is built from TRBV5-1 and TRBJ2-2, with D tentatively TRBD1 (5 bases). The CDR3 runs to 15 residues. The V end lost 4 bases, the J end lost 2 bases, and 12 bases lay between the germline ends. Germline V gives CDR1 SGHRS, CDR2 YFSETQ. The CDR3 spells CASSPLRENTGELFF. CDR3 DNA: TGCGCCAGCAGCCCACTCAGGGAAAACACCGGGGAGCTGTTTTTT.